The 15 T cell receptor beta chains given below trace back to one sample, sequenced in a study of molecular identifiers for immune sequencing clone quantification. TCRdb itself ran the PCR reads through MiXCR, one entry per CDR3 protein. The sample gives over 60,000 distinct CDR3 sequences, about 19% of which show up once; approximately 1.5% is in the top ten. Sequencing was performed on naive CD8+ T cells from blood, with Jurkat cell RNA spiked in. The subset is: FACS-sorted CD8+CD4-CCR7+CD45RA+ naive T cells. These receptors all stem from a human donor in good health. Some libraries in this study had Jurkat cell RNA spiked in.

This clonotype was seen ten or more times. This chain connects TRBV19 to TRBJ2-1; TRBD2 agrees at 7 bases. After removal of 5 bases from V and 8 bases from J, the junction contained 15 bases not matched to a gene. Germline CDR1 and CDR2: LNHDA and SQIVND (reference sequence). CDR3 length: 16 amino acids. DNA of the CDR3: TGTGCCAGTAGTTGGGCGGGAGAGGTCGTAGCTCATGAGCAGTTCTTC. It translates to CASSWAGEVVAHEQFF.

There are many counts of this clonotype. The chain carries TRBV7-9 and TRBJ2-5; no clear D. V dropped 1 base and J dropped 1 base, with 7 bases sitting between them. The CDR3 length is 14 residues. Per germline, CDR1 SEHNR and CDR2 FQNEAQ (reference sequence). The DNA for the CDR3 is TGTGCCAGCAGCTTAGTACGATCCCAAGAGACCCAGTACTTC. Translating it yields CASSLVRSQETQYF.

The table lists this clonotype with many counts. The chain uses TRBV27 and TRBJ2-1; TRBD2 might be the D (5 bases). The CDR3 runs 15 residues. Trimming took 4 bases from V and 6 from J, leaving 16 bases between them. Germline loops: CDR1 MNHEY, CDR2 SMNVEV (reference sequence). The CDR3, as DNA: TGTGCCAGCAGTTGGGTGGGAGCTCGGAGCAATGAGCAGTTCTTC. Encoded protein: CASSWVGARSNEQFF.

This clonotype was recorded at least ten times. V is TRBV5-1 and J is TRBJ2-7; D unclear. The CDR3 length is 17 residues. With 0 bases removed from V and 1 base from J, the gap between germline ends came to 17 bases. Germline values: CDR1 SGHRS, CDR2 YFSETQ. The CDR3 sequence: CASSLVLSMDRSYEQYF. CDR3 coding DNA: TGCGCCAGCAGCTTGGTTTTATCCATGGACCGTTCCTACGAGCAGTACTTC.

This clonotype was counted only a few times. It is likely a read error, because the conserved phenylalanine at the end of the CDR3 is missing. The J gene is TRBJ1-4, the V gene TRBV19; D uncertain. Germline lookup yields CDR1 LNHDA and CDR2 SQIVND (reference sequence). The CDR3 is 14 amino acids. Trimming took off 4 bases at V and 8 bases at J, with 14 bases between the two ends. CDR3 amino acids: CASSTMPGGEKLFL. The CDR3 DNA reads TGTGCCAGTAGTACCATGCCGGGAGGAGAAAAACTGTTTCTT.

This clonotype was detected ten times or more. The chain carries TRBV19 and TRBJ1-2, with 9 bases identical to TRBD1. V shed 5 bases and J 4 bases; nucleotides not matched to a gene: 5. The CDR3 covers 14 residues. Germline lookup yields CDR1 LNHDA and CDR2 SQIVND (reference sequence). The CDR3 loop is CASSPGTGTYGYTF. CDR3 nucleotide sequence: TGTGCCAGTAGTCCCGGGACAGGGACCTATGGCTACACCTTC. The variable domain in full, with the rest retrieved from reference TRBV19 and TRBJ1-2, is DGGITQSPKYLFRKEGQNVTLSCEQNLNHDAMYWYRQDPGQGLRLIYYSQIVNDFQKGDIAEGYSVSREKKESFPLTVTSAQKNPTAFYLCASSPGTGTYGYTFGSGTRLTVV.

This clonotype was detected only a few times. The chain carries TRBV27 and TRBJ2-1; D uncertain. The CDR3 is made up of 14 amino acids. V lost 4 bases to trimming and J lost 8 bases, with 15 bases between them. Germline V lookup: CDR1 MNHEY, CDR2 SMNVEV (reference sequence). CDR3 sequence: CASSSGLPRDEQFF. In DNA, the CDR3 is TGTGCCAGCAGTTCCGGGCTACCAAGGGATGAGCAGTTCTTC.

This clonotype was seen ten or more times. The rearrangement links TRBV11-2 to TRBJ2-7; possible D gene TRBD2, 5 bases. The CDR3 has 12 residues. V lost 1 base and J lost 7, with 8 bases in between. CDR1 and CDR2 from the germline V gene are SGHAT and FQNNGV. The CDR3 sequence is CASSLGSVEQYF. In DNA form, the CDR3 reads TGTGCCAGCAGCTTAGGTAGCGTTGAGCAGTACTTC.

The chain uses TRBV4-1 and TRBJ2-2, with 8 bases matching TRBD1. V lost 5 bases, J lost 7 bases, and 6 bases stayed unmatched. Germline CDR1 and CDR2: MGHRA and YSYEKL. The CDR3 contains 14 residues. The CDR3: CASSSRGRIGELFF. In DNA form, the CDR3 reads TGCGCCAGCAGCAGCAGGGGGCGAATCGGGGAGCTGTTTTTT.

About this clonotype itself: A much larger clonotype is one base distant, so this may be a read error. The chain has TRBV7-6 and TRBJ1-6; 7 bases agree with TRBD1. CDR3 length: 16 amino acids. In germline, CDR1 is SGHVS, CDR2 FNYEAQ. The CDR3 region has the DNA TGTGCCAGCAGCTCCGCTCAGACAGGGTATAATCCACCCCTCCACTTT. It is translated as CASSSAQTGYNPPLHF.

This clonotype has ten or more counts. This sequence joins TRBV20-1 and TRBJ2-3; 7 bases agree with TRBD2. Germline CDR1 DFQATT, CDR2 SNEGSKA (reference sequence). This CDR3 spans 15 amino acids. V lost 4 bases, J lost 2 bases, and 9 bases stayed unmatched. This chain's CDR3 is CSAIPLAGLTDTQYF. The CDR3 region has the DNA TGCAGTGCTATCCCTTTAGCGGGCCTCACAGATACGCAGTATTTT.

About this clonotype: Being one base from a much bigger clone, this may be a read error. The chain uses TRBV4-1 and TRBJ2-1; 12 bases are a match to TRBD2. There are 15 residues in the CDR3. CDR1 and CDR2 from the germline V gene are MGHRA and YSYEKL. CDR3 sequence: CAGSLTSGSFNEQFF. The CDR3 region has the DNA TGCGCCGGCAGCTTGACTAGCGGGAGTTTCAATGAGCAGTTCTTC.

Of note for this clonotype: This sequence may be a read error, since a much larger clone differs from it by one base. This chain connects TRBV29-1 to TRBJ2-7; a possible D gene is TRBD2 (6 bases). The CDR3 is 13 amino acids. Trimming shortened V by 6 bases and J by 3 bases, and 15 bases separated the two germline ends. Germline loops: CDR1 SQVTM, CDR2 ANQGSEA. The CDR3 loop is CSVEYGTGYEQYF. CDR3 DNA: TGCAGCGTGGAGTATGGGACTGGCTACGAGCAGTACTTC.

This clonotype was observed at least ten times. The rearrangement joins TRBV28 to TRBJ1-3, with D unresolved. This CDR3 spans 16 amino acids. The germline gives CDR1 MDHEN, CDR2 SYDVKM. V gave up 6 bases and J gave up 8 bases, with 23 bases separating them. The chain's CDR3 is CASSLSMAQERYTIYF. DNA of the CDR3: TGTGCCAGCAGCTTAAGTATGGCCCAGGAAAGGTACACCATATATTTT. The full variable domain, completed using reference TRBV28 and TRBJ1-3, is DVKVTQSSRYLVKRTGEKVFLECVQDMDHENMFWYRQDPGLGLRLIYFSYDVKMKEKGDIPEGYSVSREKKERFSLILESASTNQTSMYLCASSLSMAQERYTIYFGEGSWLTVV.

At least ten counts were recorded for this clonotype. J is TRBJ2-1 and V is TRBV3-1; D tentatively fits TRBD1 or TRBD2 (5 bases each). Germline CDR1 LGHDT, CDR2 YNNKEL (reference sequence). This CDR3 has 16 residues. Trimming took off 0 bases at V and 7 bases at J, with 16 bases between the two ends. CDR3 DNA sequence: TGTGCCAGCAGCCAAGAATCGTGGGGCGGGCCGAATGAGCAGTTCTTC. It yields the protein CASSQESWGGPNEQFF.